The entry below describes one T cell receptor beta chain. This sample stems from a study of T cell changes during pregnancy in multiple sclerosis. This CDR3 has 19 amino acids. V trimming: 4 bases; J trimming: 0 bases; junction bases outside the gene matches: 14. Germline lookup yields CDR1 SGDLS and CDR2 YYNGEE. Method: immunoSEQ multiplex PCR; TCRdb's copy keeps in-frame clones and lacks some. The sample contains about 98,000 clones, just over 90% of which appear only once. V gene TRBV9 combines with J gene TRBJ2-1; TRBD2 agrees at 9 bases. The clonotype originates from a female donor in good health, enrolled as a control in a pregnancy study. The sample here was peripheral blood, taken after pregnancy. CDR3 sequence: CASSFWGGGDPSSYNEQFF. In nucleotides, the CDR3 is TGTGCCAGCAGCTTCTGGGGCGGGGGGGATCCTAGCTCCTACAATGAGCAGTTCTTC.